This TCR beta chain was identified in a study of T cells in tumors after PD-1 blockade. Sequencing used immunoSEQ multiplex PCR; TCRdb keeps in-frame clones, though not all of them. Among 4,500 to 6,000 clones, approximately 70% were seen once, and the ten largest hold 5.2%. Germline assignment: CDR1 KGHSH and CDR2 LQKENI. The ends were cut back, 1 base at V and 1 base at J, with 7 bases in the middle. This CDR3 is built from 14 residues. The input for sequencing was tumor tissue, taken before anti-PD-1 treatment. This rearrangement joins TRBV18 to TRBJ1-1; no reliable D call. The sequence derives from a human donor with basal cell carcinoma. CDR3 sequence reads: CASSPHLENTEAFF. In nucleotides, the CDR3 is TGTGCCAGCTCACCACATCTCGAGAACACTGAAGCTTTCTTT.